These T cell receptor beta chains were read from a single sample in a study of blood T cell repertoires in COVID-19. Here immunoSEQ multiplex PCR was the method, and the copy in TCRdb shows in-frame clones only, minus some. The sample lists 180,000 or so clones, around 89% occurring once. The specimen sequenced was peripheral blood. All receptors derive from a woman aged 30 to 39 with acute or convalescent COVID-19. Both conserved end residues are trimmed from each CDR3. The order of the fields is V gene, J gene, CDR3 protein.

TRBV19	TRBJ2-2	ASNAVNTGELF
TRBV5-5	TRBJ1-2	ASSVDRGGYGYT
TRBV6-5	TRBJ2-3	ASSVAELPDTQY
TRBV6-5	TRBJ1-1	ASRPDRMNTEAF
TRBV5-4	TRBJ2-7	ASSLFLNPYEQY
TRBV10-3	TRBJ1-1	AIRSPQGEDGNTEAF
TRBV5-1	TRBJ2-7	ASSLAMGGVGSYEQY
TRBV6-2/TRBV6-3	TRBJ2-5	ASSRPGLAGETQY
TRBV3-1/TRBV3-2	TRBJ2-1	ASSPKTGTAYNEQF
TRBV28	TRBJ2-2	ASSSGTSVGRELF
TRBV3-1/TRBV3-2	TRBJ2-2	ASTRRGNTGELF
TRBV9	TRBJ2-7	ASSVGPRAPYEQY
TRBV19	TRBJ1-3	ASSATSSLSGNTIY
TRBV5-5	TRBJ2-3	ASSWSGRASDTQY
TRBV28	TRBJ1-1	ASTTPRRGAGTEAF
TRBV12-3/TRBV12-4	TRBJ1-2	ATRGQENVGYT
TRBV2	TRBJ1-1	ASRANTEAF
TRBV5-1	TRBJ2-2	ASSLSTPAGELF
TRBV4-1	TRBJ2-1	ASSQKERTSVNEQF
TRBV7-9	TRBJ2-7	ASSLGRSGEQY
TRBV27	TRBJ2-7	ASSPGGGAVSYEQY
TRBV10-3	TRBJ1-1	AISETRAGNTEAF
TRBV29-1	TRBJ1-5	SARLGHNQPQH
TRBV5-1	TRBJ2-1	ASSNGARSDEQF
TRBV3-1/TRBV3-2	TRBJ2-1	ASSSYQDEQF
TRBV28	TRBJ2-1	ASSRGGPNYNEQF
TRBV6-5	TRBJ1-1	ASSPRGYTEAF
TRBV24-1	TRBJ2-5	ATSDPQGAETQY
TRBV11-2	TRBJ1-4	ASSRDSTGDPT
TRBV27	TRBJ2-7	ASSLPLTAYEQY
TRBV2	TRBJ1-2	ASSWDSNGSYGYT
TRBV6-5	TRBJ1-3	AATSGSGNTIY
TRBV10-1	TRBJ2-7	ASSPREGYEQY
TRBV28	TRBJ1-1	ASKQGMNTEAF
TRBV6-5	TRBJ2-5	ASSYVSLQETQY
TRBV5-6	TRBJ2-1	ASSARQGADEQF
TRBV5-1	TRBJ2-3	ASSPGGGTDTQY
TRBV5-5	TRBJ2-7	ASSTSTGSSYEQY